What follows describes a single T cell receptor beta chain. Its target is unknown. Each donor who had ophthalmopathy showed moderate-to-severe activity, a CAS of ≥3, a NOSPECS of ≥4, and a duration under 3 months. Clinical symptoms, serum thyroxine, TRAb, thyroid ultrasound and orbital computed tomography determined diagnosis. Amplification from RNA transcripts yielded the TCR beta CDR3 regions. First-round RT-PCR with HTBI primers preceded a second-round multiplex PCR. TCRdb re-derived calls from the multiplex PCR reads in MiXCR, one entry per CDR3 protein. The table lists fewer than 250,000 distinct CDR3 sequences, less than 30% of them singletons. This sample is part of a study of Graves' ophthalmopathy and Graves' hyperthyroidism. Findings of the study overall: The authors also found most expanded thyroid clonotypes above 0.001 frequency in blood.

CDR1 and CDR2 (germline): MNHEY, SVGAGI. This CDR3 is built from 13 residues. V gave up 4 bases and J gave up 6 bases, with 9 bases separating them. The sequenced material came from peripheral blood. The chain couples TRBV6-5 to TRBJ2-2; unclear D gene. The sequence derives from a man aged 50-59 years with Graves' ophthalmopathy. The CDR3: CASSSLRAGELFF. The CDR3 nucleotides are TGTGCCAGCAGTTCCCTCCGCGCCGGGGAGCTGTTTTTT.